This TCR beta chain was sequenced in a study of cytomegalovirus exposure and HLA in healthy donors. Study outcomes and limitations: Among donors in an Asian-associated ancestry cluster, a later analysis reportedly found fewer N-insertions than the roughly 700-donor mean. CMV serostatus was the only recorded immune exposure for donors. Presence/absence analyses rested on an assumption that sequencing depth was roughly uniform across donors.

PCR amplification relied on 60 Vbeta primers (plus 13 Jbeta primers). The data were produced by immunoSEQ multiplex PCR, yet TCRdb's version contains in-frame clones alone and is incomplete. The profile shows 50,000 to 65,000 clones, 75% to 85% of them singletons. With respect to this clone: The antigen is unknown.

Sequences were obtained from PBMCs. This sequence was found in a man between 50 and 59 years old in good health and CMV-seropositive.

The CDR3, as DNA: TGTGCCAGCAGCCAAGATCGTCGCGGCCAAGAGACCCAGTACTTC. It yields the protein CASSQDRRGQETQYF. The rearrangement links TRBV4-2 to TRBJ2-5; D call uncertain. The ends were cut back, 0 bases at V and 1 base at J, with 9 bases in the middle. The CDR3 has 15 residues. The V gene's germline CDR1 is LGHNA and CDR2 YNFKEQ.